This T cell receptor (beta chain) was found in a study of blood T cell repertoires in COVID-19. Between the trimmed V and J ends, which lost 2 bases and 3 bases, there was a span of 16 bases. The CDR3 has 16 amino acids. Germline loops: CDR1 SEHNR, CDR2 FQNEAQ (reference sequence). This clone has more than one count but fewer than ten. TCRdb's copy holds only in-frame clones and misses some; the assay was immunoSEQ multiplex PCR. The data contain 150,000 to 200,000 clones, 81% of them singletons. Sequenced material: peripheral blood. The chain combines TRBV7-9 with TRBJ1-1; D perhaps matches TRBD1 (5 bases). This TCR came from an elderly woman with COVID-19, enrolled during active disease. The CDR3 sequence is CASSLPSGGRDTEAFF. The CDR3 region has the DNA TGTGCCAGCAGCTTACCCAGTGGGGGGAGGGACACTGAAGCTTTCTTT.